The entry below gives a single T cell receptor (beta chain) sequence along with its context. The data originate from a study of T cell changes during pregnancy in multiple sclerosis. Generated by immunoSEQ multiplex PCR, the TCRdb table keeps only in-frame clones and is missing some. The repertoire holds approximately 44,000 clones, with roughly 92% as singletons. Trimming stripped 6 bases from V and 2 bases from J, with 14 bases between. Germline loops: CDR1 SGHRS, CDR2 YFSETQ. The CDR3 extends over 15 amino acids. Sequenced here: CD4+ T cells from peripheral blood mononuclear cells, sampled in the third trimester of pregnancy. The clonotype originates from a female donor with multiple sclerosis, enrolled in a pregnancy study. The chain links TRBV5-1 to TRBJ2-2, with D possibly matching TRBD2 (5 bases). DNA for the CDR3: TGCGCCAGCACCTTACTAGACCCTAACACCGGGGAGCTGTTTTTT. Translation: CASTLLDPNTGELFF.